This T cell receptor (beta chain) stems from a study of liver allograft versus peripheral blood T cells. Study-wide context: Recipients' peripheral blood supplied the T cell receptor repertoires against which those in transplanted livers were compared. Points from the study as a whole: The authors reported that T cell receptor repertoires inside liver allografts differed from those in peripheral blood.

This clonotype was observed a handful of times. Antigen specificity is unknown. TCRdb processed the reads anew with MiXCR; each CDR3 protein has one entry. The data show approximately 6,100 distinct CDR3 sequences, 11% to 15% seen once. The TCR comes from a human patient who had a liver transplant. Some of the T cells may derive from the graft donor.

Here the CDR3 DNA reads TGTGCCAGCGGAGAGGACAGTAGCAATCAGCCCCAGCATTTT. Translation: CASGEDSSNQPQHF. The chain uses TRBV9 and TRBJ1-5; weak D call: TRBD1 (6 bases). This CDR3 spans 14 amino acids. With 7 bases removed from V and 0 bases from J, the gap between germline ends came to 11 bases. The V gene's germline CDR1 is SGDLS and CDR2 YYNGEE.